These 5 T cell receptor beta chains share one sample of origin, sequenced in a study of a mutant IDH1 vaccine in newly diagnosed glioma. What these receptors recognize is not known. As to time point: week 11, during vaccination. Every vaccination contained 300 ug of the mutant IDH1 20-mer peptide and was paired with topical imiquimod. Assay: immunoSEQ multiplex PCR; the TCRdb copy retains only in-frame clones and omits some. The profile shows 110,000 or so clones, 75% to 90% of them singletons. The sequencing here drew on PBMCs, taken from a glioma patient whose treatment included an IDH1 peptide vaccine. All receptors derive from a woman aged 45-60 years with glioma.

The gene calls are TRBV5-1 and TRBJ2-7; D unclear. Germline V lookup: CDR1 SGHRS, CDR2 YFSETQ. V was pared by 0 bases and J by 6 bases, with 13 bases between. The CDR3 totals 14 residues. The CDR3, as DNA: TGCGCCAGCAGCTTGGGACGGATTCTAGGCGAGCAGTACTTC. It specifies CASSLGRILGEQYF.

This clone was counted only a few times. V usage is TRBV28 and J usage is TRBJ2-7, with no clear D. This CDR3 spans 13 amino acids. Germline CDR1 is MDHEN and CDR2 is SYDVKM. Trimming removed 3 bases at V and 2 bases at J, with 8 bases between. The CDR3 nucleotides are TGTGCCAGCAGTTTTCGAGGTACCTACGAGCAGTACTTC. This gives the protein CASSFRGTYEQYF.

This rearrangement joins TRBV7-3 to TRBJ2-5, with 7 bases lining up with TRBD2. Trimming cost V 5 bases and J 4 bases; bases outside gene matches: 4. The CDR3 consists of 13 residues. In germline, CDR1 is SGHTA, CDR2 FQGTGA. The CDR3 region is CASSRGEGETQYF. As DNA, the CDR3 is TGTGCCAGCAGCCGAGGGGAGGGAGAGACCCAGTACTTC.

This chain connects TRBV19 to TRBJ2-1; tentatively, D is TRBD2 (5 bases). Germline CDR1 LNHDA, CDR2 SQIVND (reference sequence). The CDR3 spans 15 residues. The V and J ends lost 1 base and 4 bases respectively, with 11 bases between them. CDR3 residues: CASSIGGGGYNEQFF. The CDR3 DNA reads TGTGCCAGTAGTATAGGTGGAGGCGGATACAATGAGCAGTTCTTC.

This clone appeared a single time. The chain couples TRBV4-2 to TRBJ2-7, with 10 bases matching TRBD2. In germline, CDR1 is LGHNA, CDR2 YNFKEQ. Losses at the gene ends were 1 base for V and 4 bases for J; bases not matched to a gene: 4. The CDR3 contains 15 residues. In nucleotides, the CDR3 is TGTGCCAGCAGCCAAGTTTCTAGCGGGAGTTACGAGCAGTACTTC. Amino acids: CASSQVSSGSYEQYF.